This T cell receptor beta chain was sequenced for a study of technical replicates of blood from several donors. Germline-derived CDR1 and CDR2 are MGHDK and SYGVNS. Trimming removed 2 bases from V and 3 bases from J; junction bases left unmatched: 11. The length of the CDR3 is 17 residues. This clone is a singleton in its sample. The assay was immunoSEQ multiplex PCR, and TCRdb's table has in-frame clones only and misses some. The profile shows around 83,000 clones, around 94% of them singletons. Sequenced input: T cells isolated from PBMCs. This TCR was recovered from a human donor in good health. This chain connects TRBV25-1 to TRBJ1-2, with 8 bases fitting TRBD1. This chain's CDR3 is CASSEEGMTGDYYGYTF. In DNA form, the CDR3 reads TGTGCCAGCAGTGAAGAAGGAATGACAGGGGATTACTATGGCTACACCTTC.